The TCR beta chain under discussion was sequenced for a study of shared clonotypes between healthy human individuals. Study-level information: Three men and a couple of women, aged 18 to 49, were donors. CD4 naive and memory got three plates each, CD8 naive two, CD8 memory one.

Selected positively for CCR7 and CD45RO-negative, naive CD8 cells excluded terminally differentiated effector memory CD45RA+ cells. Clones were read by immunoSEQ multiplex PCR, and TCRdb kept only the in-frame ones, dropping some. The sample lists some 2.1 million clones, just under 95% occurring once. Trimming took 3 bases from V and 2 from J, leaving 5 bases between them. This CDR3 has 13 amino acids. Germline V gene lookup returns CDR1 MDHEN and CDR2 SYDVKM. This rearrangement joins TRBV28 to TRBJ1-3; no definite D call. This receptor was taken from a man between 18 and 35 years old in good health. Some clones in this sample may be carry-over from other donors' samples. Sequenced sample: naive CD8+ T cells from PBMCs. CDR3 in amino acids: CASSFSTGNTIYF. CDR3 DNA: TGTGCCAGCAGTTTTTCCACTGGAAACACCATATATTTT.